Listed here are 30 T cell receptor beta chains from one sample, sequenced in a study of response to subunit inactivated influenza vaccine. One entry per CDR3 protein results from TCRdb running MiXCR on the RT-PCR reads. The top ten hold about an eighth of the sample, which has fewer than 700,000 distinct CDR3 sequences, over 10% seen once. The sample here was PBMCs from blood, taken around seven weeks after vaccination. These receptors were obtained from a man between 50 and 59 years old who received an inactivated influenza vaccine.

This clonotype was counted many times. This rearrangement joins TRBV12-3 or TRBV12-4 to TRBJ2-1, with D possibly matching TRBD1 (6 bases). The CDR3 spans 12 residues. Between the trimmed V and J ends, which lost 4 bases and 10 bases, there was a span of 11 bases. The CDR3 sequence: CASSSGHPEQFF. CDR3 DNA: TGTGCCAGCAGTTCGGGACACCCAGAGCAGTTCTTC.

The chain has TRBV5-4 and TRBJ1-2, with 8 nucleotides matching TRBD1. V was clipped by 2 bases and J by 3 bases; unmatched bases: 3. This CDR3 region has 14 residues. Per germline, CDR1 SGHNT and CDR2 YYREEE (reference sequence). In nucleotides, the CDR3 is TGTGCCAGCAGCTTACCGACAGGGGACTATGGCTACACCTTC. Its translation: CASSLPTGDYGYTF.

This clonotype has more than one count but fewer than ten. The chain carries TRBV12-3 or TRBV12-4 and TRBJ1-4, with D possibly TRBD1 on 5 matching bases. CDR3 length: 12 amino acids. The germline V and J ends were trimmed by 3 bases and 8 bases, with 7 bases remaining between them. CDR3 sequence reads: CASSLEGEKLFF. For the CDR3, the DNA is TGTGCCAGCAGTTTGGAGGGGGAAAAACTGTTTTTT.

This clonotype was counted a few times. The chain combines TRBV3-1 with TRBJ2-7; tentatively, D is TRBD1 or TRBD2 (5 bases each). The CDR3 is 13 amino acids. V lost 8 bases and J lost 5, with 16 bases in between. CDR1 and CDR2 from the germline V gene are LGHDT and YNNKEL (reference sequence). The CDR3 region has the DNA TGTGCCAGCGGCCGGGACGAAAAGCACGAGCAGTACTTC. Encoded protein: CASGRDEKHEQYF.

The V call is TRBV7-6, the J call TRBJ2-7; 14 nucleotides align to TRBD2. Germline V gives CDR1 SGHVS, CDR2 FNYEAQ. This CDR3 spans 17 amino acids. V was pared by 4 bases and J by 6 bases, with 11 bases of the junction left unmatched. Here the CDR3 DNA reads TGTGCCAGCAGCTCCGAACTGGGACTAGCGGGAGTCGGCGAGCAGTACTTC. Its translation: CASSSELGLAGVGEQYF.

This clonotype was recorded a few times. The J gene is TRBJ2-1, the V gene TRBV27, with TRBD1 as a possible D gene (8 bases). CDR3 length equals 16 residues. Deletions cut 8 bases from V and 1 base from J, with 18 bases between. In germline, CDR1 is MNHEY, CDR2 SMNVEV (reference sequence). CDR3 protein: CASLSTGGESYNEQFF. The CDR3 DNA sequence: TGTGCCAGCTTATCAACAGGGGGGGAGTCCTACAATGAGCAGTTCTTC.

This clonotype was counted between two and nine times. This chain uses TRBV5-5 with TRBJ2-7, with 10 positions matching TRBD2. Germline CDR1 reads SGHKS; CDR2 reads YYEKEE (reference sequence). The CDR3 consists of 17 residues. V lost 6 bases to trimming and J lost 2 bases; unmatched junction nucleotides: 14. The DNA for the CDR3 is TGTGCCAGCACCTCGAAGTCTCTAGCGGGGGACCCCTACGAGCAGTACTTC. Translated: CASTSKSLAGDPYEQYF. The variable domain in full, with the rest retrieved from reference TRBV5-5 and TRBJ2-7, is DAGVTQSPTHLIKTRGQQVTLRCSPISGHKSVSWYQQVLGQGPQFIFQYYEKEERGRGNFPDRFSARQFPNYSSELNVNALLLGDSALYLCASTSKSLAGDPYEQYFGPGTRLTVT.

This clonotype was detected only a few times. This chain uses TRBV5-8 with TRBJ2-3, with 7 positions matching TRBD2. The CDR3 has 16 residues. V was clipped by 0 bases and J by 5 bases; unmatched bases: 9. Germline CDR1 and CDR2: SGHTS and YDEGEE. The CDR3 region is CASSLVLAAALDTQYF. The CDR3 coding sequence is TGTGCCAGCAGCTTGGTCCTAGCGGCGGCGTTAGATACGCAGTATTTT.

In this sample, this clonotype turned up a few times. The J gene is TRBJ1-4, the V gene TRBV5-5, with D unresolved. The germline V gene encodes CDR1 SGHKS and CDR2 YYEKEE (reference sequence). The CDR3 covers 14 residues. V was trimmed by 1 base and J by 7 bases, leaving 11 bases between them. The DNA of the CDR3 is TGTGCCAGCAGCTTGCAAGCCTCGGGTGAAAAACTGTTTTTT. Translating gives CASSLQASGEKLFF.

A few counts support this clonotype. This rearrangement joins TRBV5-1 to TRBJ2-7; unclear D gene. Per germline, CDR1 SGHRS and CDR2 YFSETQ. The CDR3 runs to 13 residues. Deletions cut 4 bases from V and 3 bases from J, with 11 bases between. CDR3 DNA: TGCGCCAGCAGCCCGGCACCCCTCTACGAGCAGTACTTC. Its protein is CASSPAPLYEQYF.

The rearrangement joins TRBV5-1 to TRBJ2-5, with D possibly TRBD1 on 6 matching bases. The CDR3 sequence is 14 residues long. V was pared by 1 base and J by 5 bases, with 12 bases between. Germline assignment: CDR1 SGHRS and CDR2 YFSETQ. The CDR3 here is CASSLRATGETQYF. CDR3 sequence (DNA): TGCGCCAGCAGCTTGCGGGCTACAGGGGAGACCCAGTACTTC.

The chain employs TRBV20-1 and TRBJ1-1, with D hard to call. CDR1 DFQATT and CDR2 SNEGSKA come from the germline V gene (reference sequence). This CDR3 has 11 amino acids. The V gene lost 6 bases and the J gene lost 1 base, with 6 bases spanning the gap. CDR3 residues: CSAYSNTEAFF. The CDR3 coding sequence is TGCAGTGCCTACTCGAACACTGAAGCTTTCTTT.

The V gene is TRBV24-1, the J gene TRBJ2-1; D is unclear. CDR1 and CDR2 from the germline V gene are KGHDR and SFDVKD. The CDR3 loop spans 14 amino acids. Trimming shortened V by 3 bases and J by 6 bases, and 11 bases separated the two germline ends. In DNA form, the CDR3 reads TGTGCCACCAGTGATAACCTCTGGGGCAATGAGCAGTTCTTC. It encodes CATSDNLWGNEQFF.

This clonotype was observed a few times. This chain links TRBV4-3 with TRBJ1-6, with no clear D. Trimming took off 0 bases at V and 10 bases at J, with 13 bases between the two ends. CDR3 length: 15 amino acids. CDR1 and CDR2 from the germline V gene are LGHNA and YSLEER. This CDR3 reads CASSQEKGTGSPLHF. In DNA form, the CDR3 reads TGCGCCAGCAGCCAAGAGAAGGGAACGGGCTCACCCCTCCACTTT.

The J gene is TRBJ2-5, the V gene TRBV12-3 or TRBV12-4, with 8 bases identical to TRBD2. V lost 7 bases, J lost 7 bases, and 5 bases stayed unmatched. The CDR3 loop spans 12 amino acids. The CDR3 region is CASTLAGGTQYF. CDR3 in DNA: TGTGCCAGCACCTTGGCGGGGGGGACCCAGTACTTC.

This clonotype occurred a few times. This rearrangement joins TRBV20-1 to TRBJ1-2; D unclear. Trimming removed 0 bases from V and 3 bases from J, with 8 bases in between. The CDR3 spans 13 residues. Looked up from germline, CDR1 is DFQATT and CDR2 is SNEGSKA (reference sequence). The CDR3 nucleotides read TGCAGTGCTAGAGATTCGAATCACTATGGCTACACCTTC. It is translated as CSARDSNHYGYTF.

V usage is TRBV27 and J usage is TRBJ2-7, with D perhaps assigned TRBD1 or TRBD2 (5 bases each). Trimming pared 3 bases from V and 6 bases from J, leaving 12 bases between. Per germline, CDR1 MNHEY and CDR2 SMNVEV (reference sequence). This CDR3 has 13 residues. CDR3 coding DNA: TGTGCCAGCAGTTTCGGGGACCCCTCCGAGCAGTACTTC. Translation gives CASSFGDPSEQYF.

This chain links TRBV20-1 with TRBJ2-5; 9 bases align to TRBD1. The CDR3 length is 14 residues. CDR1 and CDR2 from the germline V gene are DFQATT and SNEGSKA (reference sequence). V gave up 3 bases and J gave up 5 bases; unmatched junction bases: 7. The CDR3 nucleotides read TGCAGTGCTAGGGGGACAGGGTCGATCGAGACCCAGTACTTC. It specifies CSARGTGSIETQYF.

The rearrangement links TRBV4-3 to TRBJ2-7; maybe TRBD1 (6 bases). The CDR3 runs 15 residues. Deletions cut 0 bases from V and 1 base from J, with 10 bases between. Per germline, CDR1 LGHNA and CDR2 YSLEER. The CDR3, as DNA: TGCGCCAGCAGCCAAGATCCCACAGGGTCCTACGAGCAGTACTTC. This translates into CASSQDPTGSYEQYF.

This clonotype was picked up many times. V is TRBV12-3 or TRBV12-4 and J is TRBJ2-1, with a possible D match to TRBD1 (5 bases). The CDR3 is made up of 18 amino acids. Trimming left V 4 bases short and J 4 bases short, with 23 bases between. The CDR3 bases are TGTGCCAGCAGTTCCGCCGTGGGTTCCAGACAGAAATACAATGAGCAGTTCTTC. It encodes CASSSAVGSRQKYNEQFF.

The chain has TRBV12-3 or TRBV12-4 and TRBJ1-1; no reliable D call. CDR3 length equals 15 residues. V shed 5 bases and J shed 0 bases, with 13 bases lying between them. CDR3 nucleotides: TGTGCCAGCAGTGGACGAAGGAGGATGAACACTGAAGCTTTCTTT. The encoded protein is CASSGRRRMNTEAFF.

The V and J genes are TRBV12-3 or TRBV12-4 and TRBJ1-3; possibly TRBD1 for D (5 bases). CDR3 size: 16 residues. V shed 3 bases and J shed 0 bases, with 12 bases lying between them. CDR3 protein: CASSFGGVHSGNTIYF. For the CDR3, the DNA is TGTGCCAGCAGTTTTGGAGGGGTTCACTCTGGAAACACCATATATTTT.

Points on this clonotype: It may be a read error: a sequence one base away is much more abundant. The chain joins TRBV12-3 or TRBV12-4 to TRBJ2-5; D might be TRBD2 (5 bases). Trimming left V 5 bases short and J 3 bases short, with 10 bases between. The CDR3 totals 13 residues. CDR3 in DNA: TGTGCCAGCAGTGCCGGACTCAAAGAGACCCAGTACTTC. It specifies CASSAGLKETQYF.

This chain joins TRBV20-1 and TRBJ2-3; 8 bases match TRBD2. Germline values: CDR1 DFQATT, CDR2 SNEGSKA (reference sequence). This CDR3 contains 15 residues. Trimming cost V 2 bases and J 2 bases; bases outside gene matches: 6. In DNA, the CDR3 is TGCAGTGCTAGACCAAGCGGGAGCCCCACAGATACGCAGTATTTT. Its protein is CSARPSGSPTDTQYF.

The CDR3 DNA reads as TGTGCCAGCAGTTCGGGACAGGGGACCCAAGAGACCCAGTACTTC. Residues: CASSSGQGTQETQYF. This rearrangement joins TRBV12-3 or TRBV12-4 to TRBJ2-5, with 10 bases identical to TRBD1. V dropped 4 bases and J dropped 1; count of bases not matched to a gene: 3. The CDR3 sequence is 15 residues long.

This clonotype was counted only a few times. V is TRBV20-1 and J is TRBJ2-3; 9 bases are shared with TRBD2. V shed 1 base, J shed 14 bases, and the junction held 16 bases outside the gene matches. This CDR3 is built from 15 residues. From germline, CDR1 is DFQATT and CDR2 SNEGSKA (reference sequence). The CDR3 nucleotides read TGCAGTGCTAGAGGTGGGACTAGCTTATGGTCGGTTCGGTATTTT. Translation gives CSARGGTSLWSVRYF.

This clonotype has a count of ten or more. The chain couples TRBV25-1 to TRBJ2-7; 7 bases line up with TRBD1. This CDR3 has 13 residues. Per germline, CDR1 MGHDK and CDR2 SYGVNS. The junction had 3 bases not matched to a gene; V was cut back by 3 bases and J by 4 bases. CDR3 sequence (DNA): TGTGCCAGCAGTGATTACAGGGGTTACGAGCAGTACTTC. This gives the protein CASSDYRGYEQYF.

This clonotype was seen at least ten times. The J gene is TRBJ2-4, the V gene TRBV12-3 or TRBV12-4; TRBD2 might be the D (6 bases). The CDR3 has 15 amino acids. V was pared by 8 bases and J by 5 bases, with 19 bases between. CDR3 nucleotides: TGTGCCAGCCGCCGATTTGGCGGGGACGAAAACATTCAGTACTTC. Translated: CASRRFGGDENIQYF.

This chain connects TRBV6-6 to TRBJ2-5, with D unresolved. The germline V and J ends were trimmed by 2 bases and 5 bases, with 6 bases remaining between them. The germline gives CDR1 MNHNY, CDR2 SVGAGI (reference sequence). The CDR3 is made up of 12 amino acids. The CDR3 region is CASSYRLETQYF. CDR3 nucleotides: TGTGCCAGCAGTTACCGTCTGGAGACCCAGTACTTC.

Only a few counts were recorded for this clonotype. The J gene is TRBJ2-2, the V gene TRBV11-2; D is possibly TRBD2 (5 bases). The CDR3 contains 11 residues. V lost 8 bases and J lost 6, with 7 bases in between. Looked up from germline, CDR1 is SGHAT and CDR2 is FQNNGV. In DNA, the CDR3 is TGTGCCAGCGCTAGCCCCGGGGAGCTGTTTTTT. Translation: CASASPGELFF.